This TCR beta chain was identified in a study of blood T cell repertoires in COVID-19 (dated by TCRdb to 2018 to 2020). Background on the whole study: Collaborator samples came from the United States, Italy and Spain and covered acute and convalescent phases of COVID-19. The prospective study material was composed of cDNA or gDNA derived from T cells, B-cell-depleted T cells, or PBMCs. Deeply sampled blood TCRbeta repertoires from subjects exposed to, actively infected with, or recovered from COVID-19 were included in the dataset. The repertoires were released in a freely available public database intended as a resource for research on the immune response to SARS-CoV-2. Samples were obtained from the ongoing ImmuneRACE study (first 160 participants) and from roughly 1,300 subjects provided by 6 global collaborators. Nearly every sample came with metadata listing a de-identified subject ID, COVID-19 status, age in years and sex. Where HLA class I and class II types were available, the types were taken from metadata supplied by the sample provider, not from assay-based typing. General conclusions and limits of the study: Clinical and demographic metadata were provided uncurated, with the amount varying by source and participant.

The trim is 0 bases for V and 5 bases for J, with a gap of 19 bases between the germline ends. The germline V gene yields LGHNA for CDR1 and YNFKEQ for CDR2. The CDR3, cysteine through phenylalanine, is 17 amino acids long. Only the CDR3 portion is preserved as DNA: 51 bases, with reading frame beginning at the first base. For this clone: What this receptor recognizes is not known. No much larger clonotype is one base removed from it; base qualities were not supplied.

TCRbeta CDR3 regions were amplified from genomic DNA using the immunoSEQ Assay, a bias-controlled multiplex PCR. The original methods were these. The number of nucleated cells in each sample was estimated by amplification of reference gene primers within the assay. To quantify the absolute abundance of each unique TCRbeta CDR3 rearrangement, sequence reads were collapsed and filtered. For each sample, productive Simpson clonality was calculated as the square root of Simpson's diversity index across productive rearrangements. TCRdb limited this immuneACCESS table to in-frame rearrangements with V and J called. A share of clones is missing; checked studies link under half to unresolved V genes, and the rest is unexplained. V and J calls and clone size are copied from that table; D and trimming were computed from the DNA. Here the sample has some 150,000 clones; 85% occur a single time. In total, the top ten clones hold about 3.2% of the sample.

Whole blood was collected in K2EDTA tubes by collaborating institutions according to the institutions' own protocols. For TCRbeta analysis, collaborator samples were shipped as frozen whole blood, as isolated PBMCs, or as DNA extracted from either sample type. The chain employs TRBV4-2 and TRBJ2-5; perhaps TRBD2 is the D gene, with 6 bases matching. Sequenced input: peripheral blood. This receptor was identified in a woman between 35 and 50 years old with active or convalescent COVID-19. At the DNA level, the sequence is TGTGCCAGCAGCCAAGATCAGGGAGGAAGAGTAGGGGAGACCCAGTACTTC. Translated, it reads CASSQDQGGRVGETQYF.